This TCR beta chain was obtained from a study of blood T cell repertoires in COVID-19. Study details: Nucleic acid was either cDNA or gDNA, and it came from T cells, B-cell-depleted T cells, or PBMCs.

The Seattle site enrolled patients during active infection and followed them longitudinally. The CDR3 loop spans 15 amino acids. The germline V gene encodes CDR1 MNHEY and CDR2 SVGAGI. Trimming removed 7 bases from V and 4 bases from J, with 19 bases in between. Per the original methods: The authors estimated nucleated cell counts from reference gene primer amplification. Generated by immunoSEQ multiplex PCR, the TCRdb table keeps only in-frame clones and is missing some. Clonal size and the V and J genes are those of that table, whereas D and trimming came from the DNA. Of more than 250,000 clones listed, approximately 89% are singletons.

The sequence came from a woman in her twenties or thirties with COVID-19, enrolled during active disease. The chain uses TRBV6-5 and TRBJ1-2; D not certain. The sequenced material came from peripheral blood. The CDR3 DNA sequence: TGTGCCAGCACCTCCCTAGCACGGCCCTTCTATGGCTACACCTTC. Encoded protein: CASTSLARPFYGYTF.